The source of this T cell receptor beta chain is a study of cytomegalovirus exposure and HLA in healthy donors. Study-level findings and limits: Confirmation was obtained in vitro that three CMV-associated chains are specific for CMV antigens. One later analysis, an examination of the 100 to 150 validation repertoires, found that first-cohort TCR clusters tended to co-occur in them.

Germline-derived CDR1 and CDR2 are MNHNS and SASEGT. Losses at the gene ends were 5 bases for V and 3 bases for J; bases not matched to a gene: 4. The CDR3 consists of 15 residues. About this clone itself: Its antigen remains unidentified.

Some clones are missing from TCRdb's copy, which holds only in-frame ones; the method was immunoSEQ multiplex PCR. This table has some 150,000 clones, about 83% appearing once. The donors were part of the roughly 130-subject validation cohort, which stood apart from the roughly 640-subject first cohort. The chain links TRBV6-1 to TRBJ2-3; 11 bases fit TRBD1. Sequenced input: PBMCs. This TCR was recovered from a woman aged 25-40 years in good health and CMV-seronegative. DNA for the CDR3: TGTGCCAGCAGTCTTGGACAGGGGGCAACAGATACGCAGTATTTT. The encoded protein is CASSLGQGATDTQYF.